This T cell receptor beta chain was identified during a study of cytomegalovirus exposure and HLA in healthy donors. In regard to this clone: Its antigen is still unknown.

The PCR was carried out with 60 Vbeta primers and 13 Jbeta primers. Profiling relied on immunoSEQ multiplex PCR, and the TCRdb table lists in-frame clones only, not all of them. The table lists about 100,000 clones, roughly 77% of them singletons. Findings and limits, study-wide: Highly shared sequence variants in one cluster were likely a sequencing artifact.

The V gene's germline CDR1 is MRHNA and CDR2 SNTAGT. Trimming left V 8 bases short and J 2 bases short, with 12 bases between. There are 14 residues in the CDR3. The sequenced material came from PBMCs. This sequence joins TRBV6-4 and TRBJ2-2, with TRBD1 as a possible D gene (6 bases). The TCR sequence derives from a woman aged 50 to 65 in good health and CMV-seropositive. CDR3 coding DNA: TGTGCCAGCTCTCCGGGACAAAACACCGGGGAGCTGTTTTTT. Translating gives CASSPGQNTGELFF.